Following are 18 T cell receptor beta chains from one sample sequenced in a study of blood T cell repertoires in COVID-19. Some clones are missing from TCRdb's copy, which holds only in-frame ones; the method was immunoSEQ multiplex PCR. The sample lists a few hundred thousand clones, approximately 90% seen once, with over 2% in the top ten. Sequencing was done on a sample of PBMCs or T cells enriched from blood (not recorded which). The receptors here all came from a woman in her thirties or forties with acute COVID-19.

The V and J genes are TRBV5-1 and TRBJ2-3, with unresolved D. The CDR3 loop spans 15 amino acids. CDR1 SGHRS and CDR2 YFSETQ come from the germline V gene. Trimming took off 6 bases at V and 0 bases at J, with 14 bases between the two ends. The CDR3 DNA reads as TGCGCCAGCATGCGGCACCTAACTAGCACAGATACGCAGTATTTT. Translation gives CASMRHLTSTDTQYF.

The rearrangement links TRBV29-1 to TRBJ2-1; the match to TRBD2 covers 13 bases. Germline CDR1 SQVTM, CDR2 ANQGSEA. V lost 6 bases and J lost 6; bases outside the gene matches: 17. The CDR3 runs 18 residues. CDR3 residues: CSVPLLGTSGDPINEQFF. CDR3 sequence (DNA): TGCAGCGTCCCTCTTTTGGGGACTAGCGGGGACCCTATCAATGAGCAGTTCTTC.

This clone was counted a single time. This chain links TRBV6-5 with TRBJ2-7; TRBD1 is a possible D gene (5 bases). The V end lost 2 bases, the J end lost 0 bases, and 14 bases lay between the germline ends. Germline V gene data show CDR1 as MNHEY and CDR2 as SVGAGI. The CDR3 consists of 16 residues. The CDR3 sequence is CASSYDGAGLSYEQYF. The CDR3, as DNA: TGTGCCAGCAGTTACGATGGGGCAGGGCTCTCCTACGAGCAGTACTTC.

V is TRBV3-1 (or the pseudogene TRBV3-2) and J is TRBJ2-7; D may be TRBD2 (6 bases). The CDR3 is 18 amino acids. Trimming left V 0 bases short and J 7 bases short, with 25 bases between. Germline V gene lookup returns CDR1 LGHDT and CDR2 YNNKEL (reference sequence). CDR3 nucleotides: TGTGCCAGCAGCCAAGACAGGAGGGACCATTACGGCTCCGTAGAGCAGTACGTC. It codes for CASSQDRRDHYGSVEQYV.

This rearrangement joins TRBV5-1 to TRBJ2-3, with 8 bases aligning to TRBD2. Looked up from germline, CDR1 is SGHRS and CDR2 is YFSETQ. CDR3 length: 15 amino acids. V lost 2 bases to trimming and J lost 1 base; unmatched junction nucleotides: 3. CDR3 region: CASSFLTSGTDTQYF. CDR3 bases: TGCGCCAGCAGCTTTCTGACTAGCGGCACAGATACGCAGTATTTT.

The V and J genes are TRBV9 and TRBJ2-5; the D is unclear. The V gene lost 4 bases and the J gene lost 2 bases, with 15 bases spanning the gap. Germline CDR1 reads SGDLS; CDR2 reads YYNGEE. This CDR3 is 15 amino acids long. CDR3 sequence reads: CASSPLPLSQETQYF. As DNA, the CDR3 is TGTGCCAGCAGCCCTCTACCTCTCTCACAAGAGACCCAGTACTTC. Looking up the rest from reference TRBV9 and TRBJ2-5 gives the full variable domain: DSGVTQTPKHLITATGQRVTLRCSPRSGDLSVYWYQQSLDQGLQFLIQYYNGEERAKGNILERFSAQQFPDLHSELNLSSLELGDSALYFCASSPLPLSQETQYFGPGTRLLVL.

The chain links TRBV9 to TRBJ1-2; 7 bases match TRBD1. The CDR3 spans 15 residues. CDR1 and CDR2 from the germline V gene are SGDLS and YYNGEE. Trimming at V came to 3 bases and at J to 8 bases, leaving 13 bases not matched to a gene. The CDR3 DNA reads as TGTGCCAGCAGCGAGGGACAGCCATGGTCTGGGGGCTACACCTTC. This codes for CASSEGQPWSGGYTF.

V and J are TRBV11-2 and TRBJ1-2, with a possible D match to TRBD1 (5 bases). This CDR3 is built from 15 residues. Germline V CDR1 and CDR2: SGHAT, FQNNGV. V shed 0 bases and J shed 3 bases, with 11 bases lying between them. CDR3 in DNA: TGTGCCAGCAGCTTAGAGGGACTTCCAGACTATGGCTACACCTTC. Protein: CASSLEGLPDYGYTF.

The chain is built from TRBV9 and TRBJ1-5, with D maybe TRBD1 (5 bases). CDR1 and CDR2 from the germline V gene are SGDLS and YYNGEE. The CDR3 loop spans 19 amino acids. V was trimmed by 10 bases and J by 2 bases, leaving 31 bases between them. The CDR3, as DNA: TGTGCCCGAATTACCCCACATCTACCACAGGTTCTGCGCAATCAGCCCCAGCATTTT. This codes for CARITPHLPQVLRNQPQHF. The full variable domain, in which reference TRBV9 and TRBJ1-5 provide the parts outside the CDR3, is DSGVTQTPKHLITATGQRVTLRCSPRSGDLSVYWYQQSLDQGLQFLIQYYNGEERAKGNILERFSAQQFPDLHSELNLSSLELGDSALYFCARITPHLPQVLRNQPQHFGDGTRLSIL.

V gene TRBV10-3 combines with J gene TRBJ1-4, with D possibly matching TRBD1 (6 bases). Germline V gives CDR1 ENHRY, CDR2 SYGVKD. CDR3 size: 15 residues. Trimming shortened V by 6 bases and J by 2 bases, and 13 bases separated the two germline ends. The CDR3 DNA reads TGTGCCATCAGGAGGACAGACAATACTAATGAAAAACTGTTTTTT. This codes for CAIRRTDNTNEKLFF.

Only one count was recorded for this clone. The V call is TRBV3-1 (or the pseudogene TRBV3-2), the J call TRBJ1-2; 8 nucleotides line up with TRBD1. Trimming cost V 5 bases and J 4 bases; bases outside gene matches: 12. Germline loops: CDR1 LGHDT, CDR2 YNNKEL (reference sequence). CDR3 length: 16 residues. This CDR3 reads CASSTGGQSILYGYTF. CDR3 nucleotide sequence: TGTGCCAGCAGCACAGGGGGGCAGAGCATTCTCTATGGCTACACCTTC.

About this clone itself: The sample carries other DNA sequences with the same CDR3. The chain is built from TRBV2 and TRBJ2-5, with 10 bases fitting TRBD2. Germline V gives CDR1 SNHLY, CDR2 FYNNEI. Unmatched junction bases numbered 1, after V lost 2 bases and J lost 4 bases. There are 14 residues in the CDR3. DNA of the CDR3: TGTGCCAGCAGTGAACGACTAGCGGGAGAGACCCAGTACTTC. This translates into CASSERLAGETQYF.

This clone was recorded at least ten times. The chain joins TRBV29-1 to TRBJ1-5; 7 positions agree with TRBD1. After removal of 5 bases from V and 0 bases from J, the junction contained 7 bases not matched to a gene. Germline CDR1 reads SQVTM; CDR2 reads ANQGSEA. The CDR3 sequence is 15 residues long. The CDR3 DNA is TGCAGCGTTATTTCCGACAGGGATAGCAATCAGCCCCAGCATTTT. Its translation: CSVISDRDSNQPQHF.

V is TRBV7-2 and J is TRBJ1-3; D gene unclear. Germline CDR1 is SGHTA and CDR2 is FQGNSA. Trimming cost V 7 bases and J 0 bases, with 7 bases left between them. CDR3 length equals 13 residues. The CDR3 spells CASTPSSGNTIYF. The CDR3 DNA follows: TGTGCCAGCACCCCCAGCTCTGGAAACACCATATATTTT.

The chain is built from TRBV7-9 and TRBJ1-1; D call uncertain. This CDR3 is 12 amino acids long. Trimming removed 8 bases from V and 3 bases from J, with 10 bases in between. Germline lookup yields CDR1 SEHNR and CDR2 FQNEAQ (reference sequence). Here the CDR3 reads CASGREDTEAFF. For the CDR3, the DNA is TGTGCCAGCGGCCGGGAGGACACTGAAGCTTTCTTT.

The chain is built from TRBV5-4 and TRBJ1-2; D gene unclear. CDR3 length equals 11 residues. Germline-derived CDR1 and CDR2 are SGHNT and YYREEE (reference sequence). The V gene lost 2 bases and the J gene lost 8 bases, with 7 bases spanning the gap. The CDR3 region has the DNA TGTGCCAGCAGCTTTCTGAGAGGCTACACCTTC. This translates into CASSFLRGYTF.

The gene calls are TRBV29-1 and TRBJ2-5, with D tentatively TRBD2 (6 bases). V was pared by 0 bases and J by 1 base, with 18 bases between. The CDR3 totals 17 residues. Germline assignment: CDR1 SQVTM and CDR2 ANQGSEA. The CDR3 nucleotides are TGCAGCGTTGAAGATCCGGGAGCGGAAGCCTCCCAAGAGACCCAGTACTTC. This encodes CSVEDPGAEASQETQYF.

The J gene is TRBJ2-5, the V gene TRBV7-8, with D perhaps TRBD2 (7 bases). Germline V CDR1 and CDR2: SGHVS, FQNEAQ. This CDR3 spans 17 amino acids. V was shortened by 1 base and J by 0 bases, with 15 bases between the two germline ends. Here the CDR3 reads CASSLEGGGRYQETQYF. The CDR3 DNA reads TGTGCCAGCAGCTTAGAGGGCGGGGGCCGGTACCAAGAGACCCAGTACTTC.